This T cell receptor (beta chain) is from a study of breast tumors, draining lymph nodes, adjacent tissues. Axillary draining lymph nodes of breast cancer patients supplied the node samples. The CDR3 contains 13 residues. Trimming removed 6 bases from V and 1 base from J; junction bases left unmatched: 4. Germline values: CDR1 SQVTM, CDR2 ANQGSEA. TCRdb itself ran the multiplex PCR reads through MiXCR, one entry per CDR3 protein. In the table there are 150,000 to 200,000 distinct CDR3 sequences, 33% of which are singletons. Points from the study as a whole: Data only fit, rather than demonstrated, lymph node origin of most tumor T cells. Luminal-like breast cancer showed significantly higher tumor–nontumor repertoire similarity than basal-like.

As for this clonotype: The antigen is not known.

The V call is TRBV29-1, the J call TRBJ1-1; 8 bases fit TRBD1. The specimen sequenced was axillary lymph node tissue. This TCR came from a female donor with breast cancer. Some clones in this sample may be carry-over from other donors' samples. CDR3 DNA sequence: TGCAGCGTCTGGACAGGGAAGAACACTGAAGCTTTCTTT. Protein product: CSVWTGKNTEAFF.